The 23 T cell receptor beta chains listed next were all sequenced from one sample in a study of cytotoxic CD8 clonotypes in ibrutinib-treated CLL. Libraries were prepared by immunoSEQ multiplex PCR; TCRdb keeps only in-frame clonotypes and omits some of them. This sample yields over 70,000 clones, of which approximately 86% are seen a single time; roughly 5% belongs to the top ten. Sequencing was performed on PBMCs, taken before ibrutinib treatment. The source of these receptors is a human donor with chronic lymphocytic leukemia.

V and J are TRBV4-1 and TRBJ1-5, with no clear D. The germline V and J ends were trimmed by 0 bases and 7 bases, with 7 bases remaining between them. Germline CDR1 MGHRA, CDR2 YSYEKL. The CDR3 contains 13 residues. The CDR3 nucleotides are TGCGCCAGCAGCCAAGAACCGCGCCAGCCCCAGCATTTT. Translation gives CASSQEPRQPQHF.

The CDR3 coding sequence is TGCGCCAGCAGCCAAGGACAGTCTGGCGAGCAGTACTTC. Protein sequence: CASSQGQSGEQYF. The genes are TRBV10-1 and TRBJ2-7; TRBD1 is a possible D gene (6 bases). The CDR3 covers 13 residues. V was clipped by 6 bases and J by 6 bases, with 15 bases between them. Per germline, CDR1 WNHNN and CDR2 SYGVQD (reference sequence).

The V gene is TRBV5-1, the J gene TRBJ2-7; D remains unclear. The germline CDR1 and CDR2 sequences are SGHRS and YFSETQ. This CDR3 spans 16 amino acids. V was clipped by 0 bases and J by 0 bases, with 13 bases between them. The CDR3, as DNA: TGCGCCAGCAGCTTGGGGTACAGTTCAGGCTCCTACGAGCAGTACTTC. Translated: CASSLGYSSGSYEQYF. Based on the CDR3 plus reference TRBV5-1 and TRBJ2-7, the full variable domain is KAGVTQTPRYLIKTRGQQVTLSCSPISGHRSVSWYQQTPGQGLQFLFEYFSETQRNKGNFPGRFSGRQFSNSRSEMNVSTLELGDSALYLCASSLGYSSGSYEQYFGPGTRLTVT.

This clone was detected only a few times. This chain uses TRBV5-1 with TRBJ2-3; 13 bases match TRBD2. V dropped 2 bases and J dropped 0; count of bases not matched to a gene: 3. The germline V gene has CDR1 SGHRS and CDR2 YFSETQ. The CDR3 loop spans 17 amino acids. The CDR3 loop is CASSFGTSGTSTDTQYF. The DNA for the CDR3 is TGCGCCAGCAGCTTCGGGACTAGCGGGACTAGCACAGATACGCAGTATTTT.

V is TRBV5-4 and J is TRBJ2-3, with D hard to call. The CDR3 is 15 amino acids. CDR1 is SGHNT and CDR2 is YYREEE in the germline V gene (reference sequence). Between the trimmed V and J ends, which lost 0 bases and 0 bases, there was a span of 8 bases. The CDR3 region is CASSLVYPSTDTQYF. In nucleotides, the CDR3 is TGTGCCAGCAGCTTGGTTTACCCGAGCACAGATACGCAGTATTTT.

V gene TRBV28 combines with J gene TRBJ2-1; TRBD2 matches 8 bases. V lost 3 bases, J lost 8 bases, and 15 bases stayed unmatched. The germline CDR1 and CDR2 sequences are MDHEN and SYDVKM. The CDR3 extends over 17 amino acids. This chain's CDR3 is CASSLGAWEREMDEQFF. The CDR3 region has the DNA TGTGCCAGCAGTTTGGGAGCCTGGGAGCGGGAGATGGATGAGCAGTTCTTC.

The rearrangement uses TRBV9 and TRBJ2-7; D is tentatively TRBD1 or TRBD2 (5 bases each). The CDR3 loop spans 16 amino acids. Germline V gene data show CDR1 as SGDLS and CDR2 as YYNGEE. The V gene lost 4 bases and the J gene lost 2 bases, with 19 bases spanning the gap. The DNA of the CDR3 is TGTGCCAGCAGCCCCTGGGTATATGGGACCCCCTACGAGCAGTACTTC. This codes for CASSPWVYGTPYEQYF.

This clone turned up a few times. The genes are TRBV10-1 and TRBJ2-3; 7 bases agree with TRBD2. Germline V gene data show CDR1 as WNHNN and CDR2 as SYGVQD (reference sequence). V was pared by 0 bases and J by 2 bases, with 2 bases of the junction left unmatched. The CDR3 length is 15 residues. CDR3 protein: CASSESAGDTDTQYF. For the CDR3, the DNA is TGCGCCAGCAGTGAGTCCGCGGGGGACACAGATACGCAGTATTTT.

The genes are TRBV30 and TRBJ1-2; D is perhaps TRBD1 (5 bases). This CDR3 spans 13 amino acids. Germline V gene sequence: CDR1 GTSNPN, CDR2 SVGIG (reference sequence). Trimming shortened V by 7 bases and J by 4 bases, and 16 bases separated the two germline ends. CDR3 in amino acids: CASDHGGLYGYTF. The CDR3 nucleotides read TGTGCCTCAGATCACGGGGGACTCTATGGCTACACCTTC.

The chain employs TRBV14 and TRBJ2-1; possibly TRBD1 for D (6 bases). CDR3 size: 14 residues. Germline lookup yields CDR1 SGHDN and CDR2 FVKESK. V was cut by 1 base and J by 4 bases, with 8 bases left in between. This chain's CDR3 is CASSQGGPYNEQFF. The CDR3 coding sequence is TGTGCCAGCAGCCAAGGGGGGCCATACAATGAGCAGTTCTTC.

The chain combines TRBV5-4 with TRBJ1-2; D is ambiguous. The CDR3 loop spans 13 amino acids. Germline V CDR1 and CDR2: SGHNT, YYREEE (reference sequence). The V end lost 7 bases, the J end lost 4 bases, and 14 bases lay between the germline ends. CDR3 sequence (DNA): TGTGCCAGCGGCGTCGGGCAGCGCTATGGCTACACCTTC. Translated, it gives CASGVGQRYGYTF.

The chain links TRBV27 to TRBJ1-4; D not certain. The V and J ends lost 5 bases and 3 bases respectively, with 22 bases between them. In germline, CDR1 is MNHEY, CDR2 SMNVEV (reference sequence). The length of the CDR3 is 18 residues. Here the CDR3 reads CASSPRYFRRGANEKLFF. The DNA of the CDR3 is TGTGCCAGCAGTCCCCGGTATTTCCGCCGGGGAGCTAATGAAAAACTGTTTTTT.

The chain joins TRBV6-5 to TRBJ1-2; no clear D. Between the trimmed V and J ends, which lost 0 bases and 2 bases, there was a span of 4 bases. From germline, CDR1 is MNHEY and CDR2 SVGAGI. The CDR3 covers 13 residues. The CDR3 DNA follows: TGTGCCAGCAGTTACTCACAGAACTATGGCTACACCTTC. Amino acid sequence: CASSYSQNYGYTF.

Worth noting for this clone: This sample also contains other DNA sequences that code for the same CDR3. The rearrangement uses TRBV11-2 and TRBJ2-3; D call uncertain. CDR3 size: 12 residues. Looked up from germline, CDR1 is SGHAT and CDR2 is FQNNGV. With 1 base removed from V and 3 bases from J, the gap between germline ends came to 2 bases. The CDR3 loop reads CASSLGTDTQYF. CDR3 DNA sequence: TGTGCCAGCAGCTTAGGTACAGATACGCAGTATTTT.

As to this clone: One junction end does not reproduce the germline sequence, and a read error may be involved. The CDR3 loop is CSARDKRSASF. CDR3 in DNA: TGCAGTGCTAGAGATAAGCGGTCAGCTTCGTTC. This chain uses TRBV20-1 with TRBJ1-2; no reliable D call. This CDR3 has 11 amino acids. Germline-derived CDR1 and CDR2 are DFQATT and SNEGSKA (reference sequence).

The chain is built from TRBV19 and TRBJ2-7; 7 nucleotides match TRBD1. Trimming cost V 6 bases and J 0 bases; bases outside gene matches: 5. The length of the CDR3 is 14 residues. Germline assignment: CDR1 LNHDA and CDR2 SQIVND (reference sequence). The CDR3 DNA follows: TGTGCCAGTAGCTTACAGGGGAGCTCCTACGAGCAGTACTTC. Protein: CASSLQGSSYEQYF.

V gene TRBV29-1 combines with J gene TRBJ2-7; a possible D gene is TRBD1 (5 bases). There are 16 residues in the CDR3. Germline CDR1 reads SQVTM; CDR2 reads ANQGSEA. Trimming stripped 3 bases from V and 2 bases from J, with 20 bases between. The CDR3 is CSVEVVAGRSTYEQYF. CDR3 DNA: TGCAGCGTTGAGGTGGTGGCAGGGCGGTCGACCTACGAGCAGTACTTC.

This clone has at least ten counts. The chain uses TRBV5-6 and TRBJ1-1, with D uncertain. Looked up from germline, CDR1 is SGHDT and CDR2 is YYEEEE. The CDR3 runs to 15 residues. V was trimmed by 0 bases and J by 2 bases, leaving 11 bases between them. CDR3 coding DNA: TGTGCCAGCAGCTTGGTTGGGGTCCTTAACACTGAAGCTTTCTTT. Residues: CASSLVGVLNTEAFF.

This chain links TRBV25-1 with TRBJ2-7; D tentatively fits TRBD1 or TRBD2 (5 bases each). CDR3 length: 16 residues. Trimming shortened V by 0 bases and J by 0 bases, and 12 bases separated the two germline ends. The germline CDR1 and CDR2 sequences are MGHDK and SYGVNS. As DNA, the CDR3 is TGTGCCAGCAGTGAATACGGGGCAGGGAGCTCCTACGAGCAGTACTTC. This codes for CASSEYGAGSSYEQYF.

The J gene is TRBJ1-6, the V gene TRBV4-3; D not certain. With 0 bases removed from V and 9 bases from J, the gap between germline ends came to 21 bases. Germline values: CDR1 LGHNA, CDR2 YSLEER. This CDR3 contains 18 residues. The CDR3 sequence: CASSQEIRGVAPFSPLHF. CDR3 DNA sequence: TGCGCCAGCAGCCAAGAGATTCGGGGAGTAGCTCCTTTTTCACCCCTCCACTTT.

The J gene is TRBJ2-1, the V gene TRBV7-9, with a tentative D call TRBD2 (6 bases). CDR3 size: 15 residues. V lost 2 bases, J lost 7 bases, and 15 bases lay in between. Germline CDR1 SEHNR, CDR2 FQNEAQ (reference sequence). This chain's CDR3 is CASSLMGGAGNEQFF. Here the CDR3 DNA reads TGTGCCAGCAGCTTAATGGGCGGCGCGGGGAATGAGCAGTTCTTC. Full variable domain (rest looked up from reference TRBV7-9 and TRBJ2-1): DTGVSQNPRHKITKRGQNVTFRCDPISEHNRLYWYRQTLGQGPEFLTYFQNEAQLEKSRLLSDRFSAERPKGSFSTLEIQRTEQGDSAMYLCASSLMGGAGNEQFFGPGTRLTVL.

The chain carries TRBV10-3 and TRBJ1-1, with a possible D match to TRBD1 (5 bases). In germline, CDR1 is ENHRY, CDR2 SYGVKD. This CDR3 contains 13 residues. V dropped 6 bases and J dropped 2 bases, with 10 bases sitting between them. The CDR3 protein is CAISPDRNTEAFF. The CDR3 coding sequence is TGTGCCATCAGCCCAGACAGAAACACTGAAGCTTTCTTT.

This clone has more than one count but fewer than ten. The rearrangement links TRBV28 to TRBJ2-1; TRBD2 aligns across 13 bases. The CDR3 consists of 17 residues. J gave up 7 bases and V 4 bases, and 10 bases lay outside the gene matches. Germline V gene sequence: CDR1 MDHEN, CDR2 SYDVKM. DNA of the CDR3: TGTGCCAGCAGTTACCCGGGACTAGCGGGATTCGGGAATGAGCAGTTCTTC. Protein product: CASSYPGLAGFGNEQFF.